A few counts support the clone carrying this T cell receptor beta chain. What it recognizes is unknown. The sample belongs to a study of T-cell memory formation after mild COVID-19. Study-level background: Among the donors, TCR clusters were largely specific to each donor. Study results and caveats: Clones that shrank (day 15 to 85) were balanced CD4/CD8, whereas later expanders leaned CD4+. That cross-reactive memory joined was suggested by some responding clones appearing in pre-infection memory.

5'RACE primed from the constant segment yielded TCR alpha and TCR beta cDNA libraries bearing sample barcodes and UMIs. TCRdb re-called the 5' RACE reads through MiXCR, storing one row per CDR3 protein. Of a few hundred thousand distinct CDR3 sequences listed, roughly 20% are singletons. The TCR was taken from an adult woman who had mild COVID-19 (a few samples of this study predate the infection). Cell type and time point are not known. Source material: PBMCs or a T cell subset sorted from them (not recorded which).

This CDR3 reads CASSQIGNEQFF. In nucleotides, the CDR3 is TGTGCCAGCAGCCAAATAGGGAATGAGCAGTTCTTC. The chain joins TRBV4-2 to TRBJ2-1; D is unclear. The germline V and J ends were trimmed by 2 bases and 7 bases, with 6 bases remaining between them. The CDR3 spans 12 residues. Germline V CDR1 and CDR2: LGHNA, YNFKEQ.